This T cell receptor beta chain came from a study of beta chain features in type 1 diabetes. Comment on this clone: This may arise from a read error, as a much more abundant clone is one base away.

The CDR3 covers 11 residues. Germline V gene lookup returns CDR1 MNHEY and CDR2 SMNVEV (reference sequence). V shed 5 bases and J shed 2 bases, with 4 bases lying between them. The study reverse transcribed the entire isolated RNA, so it sequenced expressed TCRB transcripts. Profiled with immunoSEQ multiplex PCR; TCRdb holds only in-frame clones, not every one. This sample has 300,000 or so clones, with 6.5% to 10% found just once. The sequencing input was central memory CD4+ T cells from blood. The rearrangement links TRBV27 to TRBJ2-7; D gene uncertain. The sequence derives from a woman aged 18-29 years in good health. The chain's CDR3 is CASSPPYEQYF. Here the CDR3 DNA reads TGTGCCAGCAGTCCCCCCTACGAGCAGTACTTC.